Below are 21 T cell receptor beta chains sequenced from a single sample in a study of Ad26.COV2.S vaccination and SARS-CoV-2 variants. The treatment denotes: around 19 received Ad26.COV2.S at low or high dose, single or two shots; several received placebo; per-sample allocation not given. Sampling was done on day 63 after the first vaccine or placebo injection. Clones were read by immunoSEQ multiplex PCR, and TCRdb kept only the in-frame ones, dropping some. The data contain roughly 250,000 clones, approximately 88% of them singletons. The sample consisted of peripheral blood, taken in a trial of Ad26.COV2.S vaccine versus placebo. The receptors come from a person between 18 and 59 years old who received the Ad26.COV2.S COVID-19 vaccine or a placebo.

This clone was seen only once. The CDR3 DNA follows: TGTGCCAGCAGCCCGCGGGGGGACTACGAGCAGTACGTC. It is translated as CASSPRGDYEQYV. The chain uses TRBV21-1 and TRBJ2-7; TRBD2 reflects the table's D call only, with no check against the DNA. TRBV21-1 is marked as a pseudogene. CDR3 length: 13 residues.

CDR3 region: CATIMGGGETQYF. The CDR3 DNA follows: TGTGCCACCATTATGGGGGGGGGAGAGACCCAGTACTTC. The genes are TRBV25-1 and TRBJ2-5; 7 bases fit TRBD2. The V gene's germline CDR1 is MGHDK and CDR2 SYGVNS. The CDR3 is 13 residues long. Trimming removed 10 bases from V and 4 bases from J; junction bases left unmatched: 9.

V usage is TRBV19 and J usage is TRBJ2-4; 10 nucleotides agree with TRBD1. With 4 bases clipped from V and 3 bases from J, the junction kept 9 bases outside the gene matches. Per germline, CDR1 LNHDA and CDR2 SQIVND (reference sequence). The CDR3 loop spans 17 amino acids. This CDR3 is CASSNSDRGRGKNIQYF. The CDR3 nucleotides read TGTGCCAGTAGTAACTCCGACAGGGGGCGCGGCAAAAACATTCAGTACTTC.

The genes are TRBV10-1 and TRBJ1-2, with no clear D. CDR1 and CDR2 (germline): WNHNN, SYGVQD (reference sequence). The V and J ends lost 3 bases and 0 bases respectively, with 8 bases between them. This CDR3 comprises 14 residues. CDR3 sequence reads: CASSEWEANYGYTF. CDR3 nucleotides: TGCGCCAGCAGTGAATGGGAGGCTAACTATGGCTACACCTTC.

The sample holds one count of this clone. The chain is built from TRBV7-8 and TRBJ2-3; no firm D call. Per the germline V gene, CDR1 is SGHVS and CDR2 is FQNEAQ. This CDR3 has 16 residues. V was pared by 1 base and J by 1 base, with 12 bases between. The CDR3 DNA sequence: TGTGCCAGCAGCTTAGTAGGGTTGGTAGGCACAGATACGCAGTATTTT. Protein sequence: CASSLVGLVGTDTQYF.

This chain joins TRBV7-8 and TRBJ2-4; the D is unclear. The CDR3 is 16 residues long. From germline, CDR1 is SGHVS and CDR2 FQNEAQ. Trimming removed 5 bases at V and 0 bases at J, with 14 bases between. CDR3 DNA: TGTGCCAGCAGCCCCCACCGAATATTAGCCAAAAACATTCAGTACTTC. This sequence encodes CASSPHRILAKNIQYF.

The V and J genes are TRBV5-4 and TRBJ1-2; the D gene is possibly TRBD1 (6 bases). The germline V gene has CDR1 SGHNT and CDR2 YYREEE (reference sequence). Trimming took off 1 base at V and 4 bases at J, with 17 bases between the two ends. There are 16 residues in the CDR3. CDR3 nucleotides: TGTGCCAGCAGCTTGAGGGGGGGCGCGAGGGCCTATGGCTACACCTTC. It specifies CASSLRGGARAYGYTF.

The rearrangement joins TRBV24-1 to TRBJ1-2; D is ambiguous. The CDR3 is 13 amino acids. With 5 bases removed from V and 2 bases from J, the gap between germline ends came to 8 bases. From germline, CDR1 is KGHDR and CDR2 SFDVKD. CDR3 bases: TGTGCCACCAGTGGGCCCTTAAACTATGGCTACACCTTC. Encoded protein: CATSGPLNYGYTF.

CDR3 DNA sequence: TGTGCCAGCAGCTTATTGGTCGGGGAGCTGTTTTTT. This codes for CASSLLVGELFF. The rearrangement joins TRBV7-8 to TRBJ2-2; no firm D call. The germline CDR1 and CDR2 sequences are SGHVS and FQNEAQ. V was shortened by 2 bases and J by 7 bases, with 5 bases between the two germline ends. The CDR3 length is 12 residues.

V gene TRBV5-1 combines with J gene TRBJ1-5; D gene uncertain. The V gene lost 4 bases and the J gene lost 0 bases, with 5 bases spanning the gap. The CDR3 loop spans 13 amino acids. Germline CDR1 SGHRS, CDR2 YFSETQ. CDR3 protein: CASSENSNQPQHF. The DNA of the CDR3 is TGCGCCAGCAGCGAAAATAGCAATCAGCCCCAGCATTTT. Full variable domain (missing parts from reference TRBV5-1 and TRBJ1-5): KAGVTQTPRYLIKTRGQQVTLSCSPISGHRSVSWYQQTPGQGLQFLFEYFSETQRNKGNFPGRFSGRQFSNSRSEMNVSTLELGDSALYLCASSENSNQPQHFGDGTRLSIL.

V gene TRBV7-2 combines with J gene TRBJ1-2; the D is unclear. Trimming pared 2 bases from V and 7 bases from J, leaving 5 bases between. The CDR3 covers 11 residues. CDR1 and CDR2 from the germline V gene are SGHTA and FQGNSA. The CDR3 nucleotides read TGTGCCAGCAGCTTAAAGGCTGGCTACACCTTC. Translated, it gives CASSLKAGYTF.

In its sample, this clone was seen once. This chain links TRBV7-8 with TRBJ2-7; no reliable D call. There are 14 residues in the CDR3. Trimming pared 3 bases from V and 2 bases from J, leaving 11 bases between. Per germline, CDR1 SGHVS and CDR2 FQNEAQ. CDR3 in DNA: TGTGCCAGCAGCTTTCGACGCCTAGCCTACGAGCAGTACTTC. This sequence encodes CASSFRRLAYEQYF.

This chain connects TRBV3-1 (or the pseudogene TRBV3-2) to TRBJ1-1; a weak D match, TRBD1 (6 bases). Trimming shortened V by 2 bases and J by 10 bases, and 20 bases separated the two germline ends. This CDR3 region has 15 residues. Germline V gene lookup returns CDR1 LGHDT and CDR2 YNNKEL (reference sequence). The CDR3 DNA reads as TGTGCCAGCAGCCAAACTAAACAGGGCGTACTTGTAGCTTTCTTT. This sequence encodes CASSQTKQGVLVAFF.

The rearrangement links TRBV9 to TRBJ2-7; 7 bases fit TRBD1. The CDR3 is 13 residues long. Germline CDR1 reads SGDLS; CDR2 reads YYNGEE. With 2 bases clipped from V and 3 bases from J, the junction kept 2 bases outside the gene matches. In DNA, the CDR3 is TGTGCCAGCAGCGTGGGACAGCACTACGAGCAGTACTTC. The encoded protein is CASSVGQHYEQYF.

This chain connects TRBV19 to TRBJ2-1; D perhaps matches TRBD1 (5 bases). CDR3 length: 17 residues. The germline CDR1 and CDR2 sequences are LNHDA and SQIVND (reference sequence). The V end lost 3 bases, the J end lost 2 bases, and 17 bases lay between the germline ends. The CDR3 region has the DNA TGTGCCAGTAGTATTATAGCTCAAGGCAGGGCCTACAATGAGCAGTTCTTC. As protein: CASSIIAQGRAYNEQFF.

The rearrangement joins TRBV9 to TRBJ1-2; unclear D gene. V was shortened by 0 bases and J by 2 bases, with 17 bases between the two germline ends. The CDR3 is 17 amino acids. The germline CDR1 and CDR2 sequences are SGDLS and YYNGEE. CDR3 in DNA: TGTGCCAGCAGCGTAGGGAGTGCGGGCGAAGGCAACTATGGCTACACCTTC. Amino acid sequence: CASSVGSAGEGNYGYTF. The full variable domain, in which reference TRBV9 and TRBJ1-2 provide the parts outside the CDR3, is DSGVTQTPKHLITATGQRVTLRCSPRSGDLSVYWYQQSLDQGLQFLIQYYNGEERAKGNILERFSAQQFPDLHSELNLSSLELGDSALYFCASSVGSAGEGNYGYTFGSGTRLTVV.

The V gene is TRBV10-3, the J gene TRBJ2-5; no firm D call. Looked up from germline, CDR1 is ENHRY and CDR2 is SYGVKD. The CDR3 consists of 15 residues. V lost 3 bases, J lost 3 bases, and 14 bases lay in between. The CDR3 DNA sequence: TGTGCCATCAGTGAAGGTCCCGCGGAGAAAGAGACCCAGTACTTC. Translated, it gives CAISEGPAEKETQYF.

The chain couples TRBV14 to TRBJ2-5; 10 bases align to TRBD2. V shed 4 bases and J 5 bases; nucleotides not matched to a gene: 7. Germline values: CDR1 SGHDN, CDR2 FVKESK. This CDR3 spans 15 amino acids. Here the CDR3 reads CASSPLAGGMETQYF. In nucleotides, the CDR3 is TGTGCCAGCAGCCCGTTAGCGGGGGGCATGGAGACCCAGTACTTC.

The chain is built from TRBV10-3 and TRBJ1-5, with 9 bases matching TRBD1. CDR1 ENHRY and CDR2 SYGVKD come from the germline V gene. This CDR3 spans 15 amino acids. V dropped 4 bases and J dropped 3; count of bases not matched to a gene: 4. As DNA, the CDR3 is TGTGCCATCAGTGTGGGACAGGGAGACAATCAGCCCCAGCATTTT. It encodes CAISVGQGDNQPQHF.

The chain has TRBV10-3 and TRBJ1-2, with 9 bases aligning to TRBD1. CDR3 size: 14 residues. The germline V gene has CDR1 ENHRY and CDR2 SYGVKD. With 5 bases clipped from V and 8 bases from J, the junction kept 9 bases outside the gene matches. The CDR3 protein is CAISTLQGAGGYTF. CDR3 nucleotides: TGTGCCATCAGTACACTACAGGGGGCGGGAGGCTACACCTTC.

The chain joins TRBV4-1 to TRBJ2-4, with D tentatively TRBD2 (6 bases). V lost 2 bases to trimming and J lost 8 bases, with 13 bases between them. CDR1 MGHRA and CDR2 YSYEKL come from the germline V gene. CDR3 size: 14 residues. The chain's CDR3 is CASSQPRDRDIQYF. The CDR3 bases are TGCGCCAGCAGCCAACCGCGGGATCGGGACATTCAGTACTTC.